This is a list of T cell receptor beta chains from one sample in a study of lymphopenia after photon versus proton radiotherapy. Method: immunoSEQ multiplex PCR; TCRdb's copy keeps in-frame clones and lacks some. The table records 15,000 to 20,000 clones, 86% of them present only once. The sequencing used peripheral blood, collected from a patient treated with proton-based radiotherapy. These receptors were collected from a man in his 70s with pancreatic cancer. Both conserved end residues are trimmed from each CDR3. Each record gives: clone size, V gene, J gene, CDR3 protein. Some rows mark clone size as missing; the rest say once, few, many or name a class of expanded clone.

once	TRBV6-5	TRBJ2-2	ASRVGTGELF
once	TRBV7-3	TRBJ1-6	ASSIQITPLH
few	TRBV5-1	TRBJ2-6	ASSEGRFETGANVLT
-	TRBV5-1	TRBJ2-1	ASSRTSGRNNEQF
-	TRBV27	TRBJ1-5	ASSQAGNQPQH
-	TRBV7-9	TRBJ1-1	ASSLNANTEAF
few	TRBV18	TRBJ2-2	ASSPAGQGSTGELF
-	TRBV7-9	TRBJ2-3	ASSRETGGSTDTQY
-	TRBV30	TRBJ1-2	AWVGTGFAHGYT
-	TRBV2	TRBJ1-5	ASSEFGQDIEPQH
-	TRBV11-2	TRBJ2-3	ASSRTGSGSDTQY
-	TRBV5-1	TRBJ2-1	ASSLDRASSYNEQF
-	TRBV30	TRBJ1-1	AWSVHLGNTEAF
-	TRBV7-9	TRBJ2-1	ASILGWGVDVTAEQF
-	TRBV7-8	TRBJ1-1	ASSLVELNTEAF
-	TRBV14	TRBJ2-2	ASSVPGQVSGELF
-	TRBV11-2	TRBJ1-4	ASRKQGAPTNEKLF
-	TRBV4-1	TRBJ1-6	ASSDPGRNSPLH
-	TRBV7-3	TRBJ2-1	ASSSTSNNEQF
-	TRBV19	TRBJ1-4	ASSPDHRSKKKLF
few	TRBV30	TRBJ1-6	AWSVDSPLH
-	TRBV7-2	TRBJ2-3	ASSPRNTDTQY
-	TRBV20-1	TRBJ1-2	SAPGDGYT
-	TRBV6-5	TRBJ1-6	ASSSFDSPLH
-	TRBV5-1	TRBJ1-2	ASSLTTGSYGYT
-	TRBV5-1	TRBJ2-7	ASSISGQGAYEQY
-	TRBV5-1	TRBJ1-1	ASSLVRSAEAF
-	TRBV5-5	TRBJ1-6	ASSTQTGINSPLH
-	TRBV19	TRBJ2-2	ASTGTSGRRTGELF
-	TRBV30	TRBJ2-1	AWNIRVGNEQF
-	TRBV6-1	TRBJ2-5	ASSERLAGGQETQY
-	TRBV5-1	TRBJ2-1	ASSLRLAGVPDEQF
-	TRBV30	TRBJ2-7	AWTPPLYGGPNFYEQY
once	TRBV4-1	TRBJ2-6	ASSQGSSMSGANVLT
-	TRBV7-8	TRBJ2-3	ASSRGRAGPDTQY
-	TRBV18	TRBJ1-2	ASSPTESYGYT
-	TRBV7-3	TRBJ2-5	ASSPGYRDQETQY
-	TRBV9	TRBJ2-1	ASSAQLLNEQF
-	TRBV7-2	TRBJ2-1	ASSSSSGTSGRPRQF
-	TRBV6-1	TRBJ1-5	ASTTRALSQPQH
-	TRBV19	TRBJ1-5	ASSTGLDNQPQH
-	TRBV30	TRBJ1-5	AWSVDRTQH
-	TRBV5-1	TRBJ2-5	ASSFRDRGETQY
-	TRBV5-1	TRBJ1-5	ASARTGGVQPQH